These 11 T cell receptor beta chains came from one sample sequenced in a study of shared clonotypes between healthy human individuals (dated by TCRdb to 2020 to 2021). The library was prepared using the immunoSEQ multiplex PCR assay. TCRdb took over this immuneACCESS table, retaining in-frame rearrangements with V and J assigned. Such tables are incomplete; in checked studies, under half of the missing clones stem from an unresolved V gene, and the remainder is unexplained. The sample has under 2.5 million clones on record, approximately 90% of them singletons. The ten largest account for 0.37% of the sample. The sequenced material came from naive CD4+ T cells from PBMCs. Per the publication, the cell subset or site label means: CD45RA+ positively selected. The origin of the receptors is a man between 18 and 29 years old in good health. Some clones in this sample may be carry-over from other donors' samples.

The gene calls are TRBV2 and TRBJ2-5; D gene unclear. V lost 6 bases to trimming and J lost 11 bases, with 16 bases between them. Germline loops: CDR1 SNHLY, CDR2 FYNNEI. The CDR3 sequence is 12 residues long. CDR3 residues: CASSPRLAGQYF. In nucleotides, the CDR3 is TGTGCCAGCAGCCCGCGGCTGGCCGGGCAGTACTTC.

CDR3 sequence reads: CASSKGRRVQETQYF. In nucleotides, the CDR3 is TGTGCCAGCAGTAAGGGGAGACGGGTACAAGAGACCCAGTACTTC. V is TRBV27 and J is TRBJ2-5; D could derive from TRBD1 or TRBD2 (5 bases each). The CDR3 sequence is 15 residues long. The germline V gene has CDR1 MNHEY and CDR2 SMNVEV (reference sequence). The V end lost 5 bases, the J end lost 2 bases, and 15 bases lay between the germline ends.

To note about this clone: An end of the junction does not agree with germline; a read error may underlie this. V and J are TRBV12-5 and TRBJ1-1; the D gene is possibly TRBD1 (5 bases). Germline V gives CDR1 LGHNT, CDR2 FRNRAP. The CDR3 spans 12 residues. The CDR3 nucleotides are TGTGCTAGTGGTTTGCCAAGGGACGGGCTCGACTTT. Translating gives CASGLPRDGLDF. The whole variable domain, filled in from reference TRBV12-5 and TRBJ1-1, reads DARVTQTPRHKVTEMGQEVTMRCQPILGHNTVFWYRQTMMQGLELLAYFRNRAPLDDSGMPKDRFSAEMPDATLATLKIQPSEPRDSAVYFCASGLPRDGLDFGQGTRLTVV.

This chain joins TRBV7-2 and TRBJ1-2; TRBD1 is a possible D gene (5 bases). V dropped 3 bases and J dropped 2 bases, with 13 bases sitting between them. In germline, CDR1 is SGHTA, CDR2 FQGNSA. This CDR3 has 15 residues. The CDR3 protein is CASSFSPGQNYGYTF. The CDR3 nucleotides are TGTGCCAGCAGCTTTTCCCCGGGGCAGAACTATGGCTACACCTTC.

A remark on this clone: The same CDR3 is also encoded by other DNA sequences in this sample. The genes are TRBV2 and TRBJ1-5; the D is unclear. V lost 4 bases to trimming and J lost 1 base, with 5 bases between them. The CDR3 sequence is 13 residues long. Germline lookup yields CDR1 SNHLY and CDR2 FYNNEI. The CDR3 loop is CASSGGSNQPQHF. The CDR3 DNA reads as TGTGCCAGCAGTGGTGGGAGCAATCAGCCCCAGCATTTT.

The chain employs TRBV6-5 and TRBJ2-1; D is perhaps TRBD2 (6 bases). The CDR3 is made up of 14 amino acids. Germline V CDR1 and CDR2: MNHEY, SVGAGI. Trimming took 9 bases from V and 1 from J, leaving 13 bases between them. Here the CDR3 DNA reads TGTGCCAGTTACGGGAGAGGGTCCTACAATGAGCAGTTCTTC. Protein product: CASYGRGSYNEQFF.

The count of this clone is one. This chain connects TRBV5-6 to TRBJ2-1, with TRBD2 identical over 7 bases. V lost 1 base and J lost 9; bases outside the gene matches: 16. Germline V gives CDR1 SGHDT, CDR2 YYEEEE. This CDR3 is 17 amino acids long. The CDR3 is CASSLSGEGRGWSEQFF. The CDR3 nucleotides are TGTGCCAGCAGCTTGTCGGGGGAGGGCCGCGGCTGGAGTGAGCAGTTCTTC.

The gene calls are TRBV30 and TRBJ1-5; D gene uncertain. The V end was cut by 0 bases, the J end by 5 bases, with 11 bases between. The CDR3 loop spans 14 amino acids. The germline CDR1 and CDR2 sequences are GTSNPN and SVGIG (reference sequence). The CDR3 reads CAWSVLSDDQPQHF. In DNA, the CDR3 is TGTGCCTGGAGTGTACTTTCGGATGATCAGCCCCAGCATTTT.

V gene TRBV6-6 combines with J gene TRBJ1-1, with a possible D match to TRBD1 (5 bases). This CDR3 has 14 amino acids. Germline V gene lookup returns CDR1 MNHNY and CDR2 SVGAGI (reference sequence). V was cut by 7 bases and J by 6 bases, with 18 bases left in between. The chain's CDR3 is CASKILQGRAEAFF. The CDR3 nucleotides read TGTGCCAGCAAAATCCTGCAGGGACGTGCTGAAGCTTTCTTT.

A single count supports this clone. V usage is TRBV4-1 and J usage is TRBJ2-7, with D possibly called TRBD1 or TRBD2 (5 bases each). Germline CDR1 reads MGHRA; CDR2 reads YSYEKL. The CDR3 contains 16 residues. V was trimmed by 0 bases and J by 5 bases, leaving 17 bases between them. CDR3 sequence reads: CASSQDRSRDGDEQYF. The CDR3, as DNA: TGCGCCAGCAGCCAAGATAGGTCCAGGGACGGGGACGAGCAGTACTTC.

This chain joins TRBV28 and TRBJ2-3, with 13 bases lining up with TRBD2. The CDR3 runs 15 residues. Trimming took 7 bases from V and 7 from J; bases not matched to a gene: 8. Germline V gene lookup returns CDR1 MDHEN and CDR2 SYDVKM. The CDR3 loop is CASNRELAGGNTQYF. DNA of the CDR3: TGTGCCAGCAACAGGGAACTAGCGGGAGGGAATACGCAGTATTTT.